This passage covers 29 T cell receptor beta chains from one sample sequenced in a study of shared clonotypes between healthy human individuals. Sequenced by immunoSEQ multiplex PCR; TCRdb stores in-frame clones only, minus some. The sample comprises roughly 2,500,000 clones, roughly 93% of which are singletons, and about 0.34% rests with the top ten. Sample: naive CD4+ T cells from PBMCs. Subset described: CD45RA+ positively selected. Source of these receptors: a man younger than 35 in good health. Some clones in this sample may be carry-over from other donors' samples.

V is TRBV5-6 and J is TRBJ2-6, with D tentatively TRBD1 (5 bases). The CDR3 totals 19 residues. V dropped 1 base and J dropped 0 bases, with 17 bases sitting between them. Germline loops: CDR1 SGHDT, CDR2 YYEEEE. The CDR3 sequence: CASSLSQGDSSSGANVLTF. The DNA of the CDR3 is TGTGCCAGCAGCTTGAGTCAGGGTGACTCGAGCTCTGGGGCCAACGTCCTGACTTTC. The variable domain in full, with the rest retrieved from reference TRBV5-6 and TRBJ2-6, is DAGVTQSPTHLIKTRGQQVTLRCSPKSGHDTVSWYQQALGQGPQFIFQYYEEEERQRGNFPDRFSGHQFPNYSSELNVNALLLGDSALYLCASSLSQGDSSSGANVLTFGAGSRLTVL.

The rearrangement links TRBV7-9 to TRBJ1-4; D remains unclear. Germline CDR1 reads SEHNR; CDR2 reads FQNEAQ (reference sequence). V lost 1 base and J 4 bases, leaving 13 bases between the germline ends. The CDR3 loop spans 16 amino acids. The CDR3 loop reads CASSLGVWKFNEKLFF. The CDR3 region has the DNA TGTGCCAGCAGCTTAGGTGTCTGGAAGTTTAATGAAAAACTGTTTTTT.

This chain joins TRBV5-4 and TRBJ1-1; no firm D call. CDR1 is SGHNT and CDR2 is YYREEE in the germline V gene (reference sequence). The V end was cut by 4 bases, the J end by 5 bases, with 18 bases between. This CDR3 has 15 amino acids. CDR3 nucleotide sequence: TGTGCCAGCAGCCGACTCCCACAGAAGGAAACTGAAGCTTTCTTT. It encodes CASSRLPQKETEAFF.

The chain couples TRBV6-4 to TRBJ2-1; 9 nucleotides agree with TRBD1. The CDR3 has 13 amino acids. The V segment lost 4 bases and the J segment 8 bases; nucleotides outside the gene matches: 3. The germline V gene has CDR1 MRHNA and CDR2 SNTAGT. CDR3 in amino acids: CASSVRDRDEQFF. CDR3 nucleotide sequence: TGTGCCAGCAGTGTCCGGGACAGGGATGAGCAGTTCTTC.

The rearrangement uses TRBV5-1 and TRBJ2-7; D is perhaps TRBD1 (5 bases). Germline V gene sequence: CDR1 SGHRS, CDR2 YFSETQ. This CDR3 has 15 residues. Deletions cut 2 bases from V and 6 bases from J, with 18 bases between. CDR3 loop: CASSFQGSWSGEQYF. The CDR3 coding sequence is TGCGCCAGCAGCTTTCAGGGCAGCTGGTCAGGCGAGCAGTACTTC.

The chain carries TRBV2 and TRBJ2-1, with D unresolved. The CDR3 covers 11 residues. Between the trimmed V and J ends, which lost 1 base and 8 bases, there was a span of 3 bases. The germline V gene encodes CDR1 SNHLY and CDR2 FYNNEI. The CDR3 DNA follows: TGTGCCAGCAGTGAAGTCCATGAGCAGTTCTTC. Protein: CASSEVHEQFF.

This sequence joins TRBV18 and TRBJ2-7, with TRBD2 identical over 9 bases. Germline lookup yields CDR1 KGHSH and CDR2 LQKENI. V was clipped by 1 base and J by 3 bases; unmatched bases: 1. This CDR3 is built from 14 residues. The CDR3 DNA reads TGTGCCAGCTCACCACGGCGGGAGGGCTACGAGCAGTACTTC. Its translation: CASSPRREGYEQYF.

In its sample, this clone was seen once. This chain uses TRBV6-1 with TRBJ2-7, with 9 bases that match TRBD2. Germline CDR1 MNHNS, CDR2 SASEGT. The CDR3 has 15 residues. The V gene end was trimmed by 4 bases and the J gene end by 1 base; junction bases not matched to a gene: 5. CDR3: CASSGGLAQSYEQYF. In nucleotides, the CDR3 is TGTGCCAGCAGTGGCGGACTAGCGCAGTCCTACGAGCAGTACTTC.

The chain recombines TRBV5-1 with TRBJ2-7; D possibly matches TRBD1 or TRBD2 (5 bases each). CDR1 and CDR2 (germline): SGHRS, YFSETQ. Trimming took off 3 bases at V and 2 bases at J, with 12 bases between the two ends. This CDR3 has 14 amino acids. The CDR3 reads CASSSEGPTYEQYF. DNA for the CDR3: TGCGCCAGCAGCTCCGAGGGGCCTACCTACGAGCAGTACTTC.

The chain uses TRBV28 and TRBJ2-5; D unresolved. The V and J ends lost 5 bases and 7 bases respectively, with 11 bases between them. The CDR3 spans 12 residues. Germline CDR1 and CDR2: MDHEN and SYDVKM. CDR3 loop: CASSKGSGTQYF. CDR3 in DNA: TGTGCCAGCAGTAAAGGGTCGGGGACCCAGTACTTC.

The chain joins TRBV27 to TRBJ2-7; 7 bases align to TRBD1. V lost 6 bases to trimming and J lost 1 base; unmatched junction nucleotides: 6. Germline V gives CDR1 MNHEY, CDR2 SMNVEV (reference sequence). This CDR3 contains 14 residues. CDR3 protein: CASSPGTASYEQYF. In nucleotides, the CDR3 is TGTGCCAGCAGCCCCGGGACAGCGTCCTACGAGCAGTACTTC.

The chain employs TRBV6-1 and TRBJ2-5; D unclear. The CDR3 is 11 amino acids. V lost 3 bases and J 11 bases, leaving 10 bases between the germline ends. The germline CDR1 and CDR2 sequences are MNHNS and SASEGT. In DNA form, the CDR3 reads TGTGCCAGCAGTGAGTCCAGCCAGCAGTACTTC. Amino acid sequence: CASSESSQQYF.

This clone was observed once. This chain links TRBV28 with TRBJ2-7; 11 bases agree with TRBD1. The germline CDR1 and CDR2 sequences are MDHEN and SYDVKM. The CDR3 totals 14 residues. Trimming cost V 5 bases and J 5 bases; bases outside gene matches: 5. This CDR3 reads CASSRTGGEDEQYF. The CDR3 nucleotides are TGTGCCAGCAGTCGGACAGGGGGCGAGGACGAGCAGTACTTC.

The chain employs TRBV9 and TRBJ2-1; 7 nucleotides match TRBD2. Looked up from germline, CDR1 is SGDLS and CDR2 is YYNGEE. The CDR3 spans 15 residues. V was clipped by 2 bases and J by 0 bases; unmatched bases: 2. The CDR3 DNA sequence: TGTGCCAGCAGCGTCCGGACTAGCTCCTACAATGAGCAGTTCTTC. This gives the protein CASSVRTSSYNEQFF.

This clone was seen a few times. Its ends do not fully match the called genes, so a read error is possible. In nucleotides, the CDR3 is TGTGCCAGCAGCTTGGGGACAGGGTCTTTAGATTTC. Its translation: CASSLGTGSLDF. J is TRBJ2-4 and V is TRBV7-9; 9 bases map to TRBD1. The CDR3 length is 12 residues. Germline CDR1 reads SEHNR; CDR2 reads FQNEAQ (reference sequence). The variable domain in full, completed from reference TRBV7-9 and TRBJ2-4, reads DTGVSQNPRHKITKRGQNVTFRCDPISEHNRLYWYRQTLGQGPEFLTYFQNEAQLEKSRLLSDRFSAERPKGSFSTLEIQRTEQGDSAMYLCASSLGTGSLDFGAGTRLSVL.

This clone was counted a few times. The chain joins TRBV9 to TRBJ2-5; 11 bases match TRBD2. CDR1 is SGDLS, CDR2 YYNGEE, per germline. This CDR3 is 15 amino acids long. Trimming at V came to 4 bases and at J to 2 bases, leaving 4 bases not matched to a gene. The CDR3 DNA is TGTGCCAGCAGCCCCGGGACTAGCGGACAAGAGACCCAGTACTTC. Translation gives CASSPGTSGQETQYF.

This clone was found once. The V call is TRBV9, the J call TRBJ2-7, with TRBD2 as a possible D gene (6 bases). Germline V CDR1 and CDR2: SGDLS, YYNGEE. The CDR3 covers 15 residues. V lost 4 bases to trimming and J lost 0 bases, with 14 bases between them. The CDR3 loop is CASSPGGGDSYEQYF. As DNA, the CDR3 is TGTGCCAGCAGCCCCGGAGGAGGGGACTCCTACGAGCAGTACTTC. Looking up the rest from reference TRBV9 and TRBJ2-7 gives the full variable domain: DSGVTQTPKHLITATGQRVTLRCSPRSGDLSVYWYQQSLDQGLQFLIQYYNGEERAKGNILERFSAQQFPDLHSELNLSSLELGDSALYFCASSPGGGDSYEQYFGPGTRLTVT.

The rearrangement links TRBV25-1 to TRBJ2-5, with 9 bases that match TRBD1. CDR1 is MGHDK and CDR2 is SYGVNS in the germline V gene. V was clipped by 7 bases and J by 6 bases; unmatched bases: 9. The CDR3 consists of 14 residues. DNA for the CDR3: TGTGCCAGCACCGGGACAGGGAGGTATCAGACCCAGTACTTC. This sequence encodes CASTGTGRYQTQYF.

The chain is built from TRBV9 and TRBJ2-5; the match to TRBD2 covers 16 bases. The CDR3 runs to 17 residues. V gave up 4 bases and J gave up 5 bases; unmatched junction bases: 8. Per the germline V gene, CDR1 is SGDLS and CDR2 is YYNGEE. In nucleotides, the CDR3 is TGTGCCAGCAGCCTCCAGGGACTAGCGGGAGGGCCGGAGACCCAGTACTTC. As protein: CASSLQGLAGGPETQYF.

The chain recombines TRBV6-6 with TRBJ1-4; a weak D match, TRBD1 (6 bases). Germline V gives CDR1 MNHNY, CDR2 SVGAGI (reference sequence). V gave up 5 bases and J gave up 4 bases, with 17 bases separating them. CDR3 size: 16 residues. The chain's CDR3 is CASSRRGGRDNEKLFF. CDR3 DNA sequence: TGTGCCAGCAGTCGTCGGGGGGGGCGGGATAATGAAAAACTGTTTTTT.

The chain recombines TRBV28 with TRBJ1-1; perhaps TRBD1 as D (5 bases). Germline-derived CDR1 and CDR2 are MDHEN and SYDVKM. V was shortened by 6 bases and J by 0 bases, with 17 bases between the two germline ends. This CDR3 comprises 16 residues. As DNA, the CDR3 is TGTGCCAGCAGGGAGACAGCTAAATTGATGAACACTGAAGCTTTCTTT. Translating it yields CASRETAKLMNTEAFF.

CDR3 DNA: TGTGCCAGCAGCCAAAGCCCGGGACCGCGAGAGAAAAACATTCAGTACTTC. Translation gives CASSQSPGPREKNIQYF. The rearrangement uses TRBV5-6 and TRBJ2-4; D may match TRBD1 or TRBD2 (5 bases each). The V gene's germline CDR1 is SGHDT and CDR2 YYEEEE. With 4 bases removed from V and 4 bases from J, the gap between germline ends came to 21 bases. This CDR3 comprises 17 residues.

This clone was recorded once. This chain links TRBV19 with TRBJ1-1; D unresolved. Germline CDR1 is LNHDA and CDR2 is SQIVND (reference sequence). CDR3 size: 15 residues. The V gene lost 3 bases and the J gene lost 1 base, with 12 bases spanning the gap. The DNA of the CDR3 is TGTGCCAGTAGTATTATTTGGCTTGGGAACACTGAAGCTTTCTTT. Its translation is CASSIIWLGNTEAFF.

CDR3 in amino acids: CASTTTGGSGNTIYF. CDR3 nucleotides: TGTGCCAGCACCACGACAGGGGGCTCTGGAAACACCATATATTTT. The chain links TRBV2 to TRBJ1-3, with 9 positions matching TRBD1. The CDR3 has 15 residues. Germline values: CDR1 SNHLY, CDR2 FYNNEI. V dropped 7 bases and J dropped 0; count of bases not matched to a gene: 4.

Remarks on this clone: One end of the junction is discordant with germline, which a read error may explain. The chain recombines TRBV28 with TRBJ2-7; TRBD2 agrees at 7 bases. The CDR3 has 18 amino acids. CDR1 is MDHEN and CDR2 is SYDVKM in the germline V gene. CDR3 DNA: TGTGCCAGCAGCTCAAGCCGACTAGCAAGAACCGCCGGTTACGGGCAGTACTTC. Translating it yields CASSSSRLARTAGYGQYF.

This sequence joins TRBV7-9 and TRBJ2-7; TRBD2 aligns across 11 bases. The V gene end was trimmed by 1 base and the J gene end by 4 bases; junction bases not matched to a gene: 6. The CDR3 runs 16 residues. Germline CDR1 and CDR2: SEHNR and FQNEAQ (reference sequence). Here the CDR3 reads CASSLGTSGSRYEQYF. The CDR3 coding sequence is TGTGCCAGCAGCTTAGGTACTAGCGGGAGTCGGTACGAGCAGTACTTC.

This chain connects TRBV6-5 to TRBJ1-1; TRBD1 is a possible D gene (5 bases). Germline lookup yields CDR1 MNHEY and CDR2 SVGAGI. There are 13 residues in the CDR3. V lost 6 bases to trimming and J lost 4 bases, with 12 bases between them. The CDR3 sequence: CASRPGTATEAFF. CDR3 nucleotide sequence: TGTGCCAGCAGACCAGGGACTGCCACTGAAGCTTTCTTT.

The chain has TRBV5-4 and TRBJ2-5; no clear D gene. Germline lookup yields CDR1 SGHNT and CDR2 YYREEE (reference sequence). The CDR3 totals 14 residues. Between the trimmed V and J ends, which lost 4 bases and 0 bases, there was a span of 10 bases. The CDR3 DNA sequence: TGTGCCAGCAGCCTGCAAGGAGACCAAGAGACCCAGTACTTC. It codes for CASSLQGDQETQYF.

In DNA form, the CDR3 reads TGTGCCAGCAGTGACAGGAACGGCGGCTACACCTTC. It specifies CASSDRNGGYTF. The chain recombines TRBV6-5 with TRBJ1-2; TRBD1 is a possible D gene (6 bases). Trimming took 5 bases from V and 8 from J, leaving 12 bases between them. The CDR3 runs to 12 residues. In germline, CDR1 is MNHEY, CDR2 SVGAGI.